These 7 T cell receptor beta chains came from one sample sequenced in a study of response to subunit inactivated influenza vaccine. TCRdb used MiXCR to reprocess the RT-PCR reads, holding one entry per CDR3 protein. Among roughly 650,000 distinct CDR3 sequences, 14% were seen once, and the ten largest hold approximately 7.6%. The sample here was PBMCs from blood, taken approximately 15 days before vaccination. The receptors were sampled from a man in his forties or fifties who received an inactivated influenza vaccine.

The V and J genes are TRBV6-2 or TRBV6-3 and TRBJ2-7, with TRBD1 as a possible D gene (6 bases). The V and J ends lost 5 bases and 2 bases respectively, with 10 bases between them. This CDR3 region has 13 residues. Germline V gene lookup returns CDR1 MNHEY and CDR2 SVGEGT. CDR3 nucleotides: TGTGCCAGCAGTCAAACAGGGACCTACGAGCAGTACTTC. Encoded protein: CASSQTGTYEQYF.

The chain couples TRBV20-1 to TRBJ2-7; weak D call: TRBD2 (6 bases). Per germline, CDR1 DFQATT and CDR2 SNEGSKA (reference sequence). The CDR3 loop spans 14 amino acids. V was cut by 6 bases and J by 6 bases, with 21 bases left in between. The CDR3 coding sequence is TGCAGTGCGATATGGCAGGGAGGAGTAAGCGAGCAGTACTTC. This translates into CSAIWQGGVSEQYF.

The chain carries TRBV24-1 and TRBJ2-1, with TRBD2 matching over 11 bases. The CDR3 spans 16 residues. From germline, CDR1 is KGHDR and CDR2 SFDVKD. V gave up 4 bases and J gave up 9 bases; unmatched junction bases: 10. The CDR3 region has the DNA TGTGCCACCAGTGACGGAGGACTAGCGGGTCCCATTGAGCAGTTCTTC. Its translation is CATSDGGLAGPIEQFF.

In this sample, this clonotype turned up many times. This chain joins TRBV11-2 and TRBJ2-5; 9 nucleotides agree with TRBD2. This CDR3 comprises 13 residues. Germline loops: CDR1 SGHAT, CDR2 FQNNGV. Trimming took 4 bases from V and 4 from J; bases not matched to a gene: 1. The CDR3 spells CASSSSGVETQYF. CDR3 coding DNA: TGTGCCAGCAGCTCTAGCGGGGTAGAGACCCAGTACTTC.

CDR3 residues: CAISEGSGTLSGNTIYF. Written as DNA, the CDR3 is TGTGCCATCAGTGAGGGATCCGGGACCCTCTCTGGAAACACCATATATTTT. This chain uses TRBV10-3 with TRBJ1-3, with D maybe TRBD1 (5 bases). The CDR3 contains 17 residues. CDR1 is ENHRY, CDR2 SYGVKD, per germline. The V end was cut by 2 bases, the J end by 0 bases, with 14 bases between.

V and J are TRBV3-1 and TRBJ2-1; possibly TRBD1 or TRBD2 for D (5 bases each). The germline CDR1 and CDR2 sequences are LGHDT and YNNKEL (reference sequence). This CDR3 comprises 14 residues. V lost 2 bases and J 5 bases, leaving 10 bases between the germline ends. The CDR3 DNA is TGTGCCAGCAGCCAACGGGACCGGAACAATGAGCAGTTCTTC. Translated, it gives CASSQRDRNNEQFF.

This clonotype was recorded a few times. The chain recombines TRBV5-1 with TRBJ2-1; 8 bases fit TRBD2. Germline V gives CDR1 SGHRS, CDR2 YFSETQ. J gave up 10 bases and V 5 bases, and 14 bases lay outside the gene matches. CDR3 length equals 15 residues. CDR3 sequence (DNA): TGCGCCAGCAGTCCTGCGGGAGGTCTTATCATCGAGCAGTTCTTC. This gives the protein CASSPAGGLIIEQFF.